These 2 T cell receptor beta chains came from one sample sequenced in a study of read filtering for tumor transcriptome and immune sequencing. From roughly 390 ng of RNA, a library with molecular barcoded alpha/delta and beta/gamma adaptors was made. TCRdb re-analysed the reads in MiXCR, keeping a single row per CDR3 protein. The sample gives under 60,000 distinct CDR3 sequences, about 19% of which show up once; approximately 15% is in the top ten. Sequencing was carried out using a population of CD138-negative cells sorted from bone marrow. These receptor sequences come from a donor over 35 with multiple myeloma.

With respect to this clonotype: A much larger clone is a single base away; this may be a read error. V gene TRBV20-1 combines with J gene TRBJ2-5; D may be TRBD1 or TRBD2 (5 bases each). The CDR3 extends over 12 amino acids. Germline values: CDR1 DFQATT, CDR2 SNEGSKA (reference sequence). DNA for the CDR3: TGCAGTGCTATCCCAGGGACGGAGACCCAGCACTTC. Its protein product is CSAIPGTETQHF.

This clonotype showed up many times. The chain couples TRBV4-1 to TRBJ2-6, with TRBD1 matching 11 bases. V shed 0 bases and J 1 base; nucleotides not matched to a gene: 8. CDR1 MGHRA and CDR2 YSYEKL come from the germline V gene. The CDR3 loop spans 20 amino acids. CDR3 sequence (DNA): TGCGCCAGCAGCCAAGAGAGGACAGGGGGCGTGCTTTCTGGGGCCAACGTCCTGACTTTC. It yields the protein CASSQERTGGVLSGANVLTF.